The sequence of this T cell receptor beta chain was determined in a study of T cell responses to AZD1222 COVID-19 vaccine. Study-wide findings and caveats: Females outnumbered males among donors, who were mostly white British; clonal diversity was possibly underestimated.

A remark on this clone: No antigen is known for it.

V was pared by 1 base and J by 1 base, with 13 bases between. CDR1 is SGHAT, CDR2 FQDESV, per germline (reference sequence). The CDR3 totals 16 residues. The assay was immunoSEQ multiplex PCR, and TCRdb's table has in-frame clones only and misses some. This table has fewer than 110,000 clones, over 80% appearing once. The material was peripheral blood, obtained 28 days after the second AZD1222 dose. The clonotype originates from an adult who received the AZD1222 COVID-19 vaccine. The chain carries TRBV11-1 and TRBJ1-2; possibly TRBD1 for D (5 bases). The CDR3 DNA reads as TGTGCCAGCAGCTTAGAGGCCGGGACCGATAACTATGGCTACACCTTC. This gives the protein CASSLEAGTDNYGYTF.